Presented here are 18 T cell receptor beta chains from one specimen sequenced in a study of control samples from healthy donors and cancer patients. TCRdb keeps only in-frame clones here, not all; method: immunoSEQ multiplex PCR. The ten top clones account for more than 2%, within a sample of some 190,000 clones. Material for sequencing was blood. Receptors originate from a woman in her 30s in good health.

J is TRBJ1-5 and V is TRBV30; D is perhaps TRBD1 (5 bases). V shed 0 bases and J shed 2 bases, with 11 bases lying between them. This CDR3 spans 15 amino acids. Germline CDR1 GTSNPN, CDR2 SVGIG (reference sequence). The CDR3 DNA reads as TGTGCCTGGAGTGTAAGGTTGGGGGGCAATCAGCCCCAGCATTTT. Amino acid sequence: CAWSVRLGGNQPQHF.

The chain recombines TRBV6-6 with TRBJ1-2, with D possibly TRBD1 on 5 matching bases. Trimming cost V 7 bases and J 3 bases, with 12 bases left between them. This CDR3 region has 13 residues. CDR1 MNHNY and CDR2 SVGAGI come from the germline V gene (reference sequence). The CDR3 loop is CASTSAGYYGYTF. In nucleotides, the CDR3 is TGTGCCAGCACCTCCGCAGGGTACTATGGCTACACCTTC.

The CDR3 DNA sequence: TGCGCCAGTCCGCAGGGGGCTCTCTATGGCTACACCTTC. Amino acid sequence: CASPQGALYGYTF. The chain is built from TRBV23-1 and TRBJ1-2; 8 bases fit TRBD1. TRBV23-1 is labeled an ORF, and its function is uncertain. V gave up 9 bases and J gave up 4 bases; unmatched junction bases: 7. This CDR3 has 13 residues.

The chain's CDR3 is CASDGGGDLPQHF. CDR3 sequence (DNA): TGTGCCAGCGACGGAGGCGGGGATCTGCCCCAGCATTTT. This sequence joins TRBV2 and TRBJ1-5; no clear D. The germline V gene has CDR1 SNHLY and CDR2 FYNNEI. V lost 8 bases to trimming and J lost 9 bases, with 17 bases between them. The CDR3 loop spans 13 amino acids.

V is TRBV5-1 and J is TRBJ1-1; 8 bases fit TRBD1. This CDR3 is built from 14 residues. Unmatched junction bases numbered 6, after V lost 4 bases and J lost 4 bases. The germline CDR1 and CDR2 sequences are SGHRS and YFSETQ. CDR3 amino acids: CASSQTGVATEAFF. As DNA, the CDR3 is TGCGCCAGCAGCCAGACAGGGGTTGCCACTGAAGCTTTCTTT.

This chain uses TRBV28 with TRBJ1-5, with 10 bases matching TRBD1. V was pared by 5 bases and J by 7 bases, with 2 bases of the junction left unmatched. The CDR3 length is 13 residues. Germline CDR1 reads MDHEN; CDR2 reads SYDVKM. The CDR3 DNA follows: TGTGCCAGCAGTGACAGGGGGCACCAGCCCCAGCATTTT. Translating it yields CASSDRGHQPQHF.

The chain recombines TRBV6-2 or TRBV6-3 with TRBJ2-6, with D tentatively TRBD1 (6 bases). The CDR3 spans 17 residues. CDR1 is MNHEY and CDR2 is SVGEGT in the germline V gene. The ends were cut back, 5 bases at V and 0 bases at J, with 14 bases in the middle. DNA of the CDR3: TGTGCCAGCAGTCGTGGGACATCGGCCTCTGGGGCCAACGTCCTGACTTTC. Amino acid sequence: CASSRGTSASGANVLTF.

V usage is TRBV3-1 (or the pseudogene TRBV3-2) and J usage is TRBJ1-2; D is ambiguous. Germline V gene data show CDR1 as LGHDT and CDR2 as YNNKEL (reference sequence). Trimming removed 0 bases at V and 8 bases at J, with 10 bases between. This CDR3 contains 13 residues. In DNA form, the CDR3 reads TGTGCCAGCAGCCAAGAACAGCTAAGAGGCTACACCTTC. Protein product: CASSQEQLRGYTF.

The V and J genes are TRBV5-5 and TRBJ2-7; D not certain. The CDR3 spans 14 residues. V dropped 4 bases and J dropped 5 bases, with 16 bases sitting between them. CDR1 and CDR2 (germline): SGHKS, YYEKEE (reference sequence). CDR3 DNA: TGTGCCAGCAGCCCACGTTTCCCTGTCCACGAGCAGTACTTC. Translation gives CASSPRFPVHEQYF.

The chain recombines TRBV5-4 with TRBJ2-3; 7 bases agree with TRBD2. CDR1 SGHNT and CDR2 YYREEE come from the germline V gene (reference sequence). There are 14 residues in the CDR3. Trimming removed 2 bases from V and 0 bases from J; junction bases left unmatched: 0. This CDR3 reads CASSFSGSTDTQYF. In DNA form, the CDR3 reads TGTGCCAGCAGCTTTAGCGGGAGCACAGATACGCAGTATTTT.

The chain's CDR3 is CASNPGQGIEETQYF. The CDR3 nucleotides are TGTGCCAGCAATCCGGGACAGGGTATCGAGGAGACCCAGTACTTC. V is TRBV2 and J is TRBJ2-5, with 9 positions matching TRBD1. Germline trimming cut 7 bases from V and 5 bases from J; bases unmatched to any gene: 11. Germline V gene data show CDR1 as SNHLY and CDR2 as FYNNEI. The CDR3 contains 15 residues.

The chain has TRBV30 and TRBJ1-3; D is ambiguous. V was shortened by 2 bases and J by 1 base, with 3 bases between the two germline ends. Germline CDR1 GTSNPN, CDR2 SVGIG (reference sequence). This CDR3 has 12 amino acids. This chain's CDR3 is CAWSRSGNTIYF. CDR3 sequence (DNA): TGTGCCTGGAGTAGATCTGGAAACACCATATATTTT.

The chain recombines TRBV7-8 with TRBJ1-3, with D tentatively TRBD1 (5 bases). Per the germline V gene, CDR1 is SGHVS and CDR2 is FQNEAQ. The V end was cut by 5 bases, the J end by 0 bases, with 8 bases between. This CDR3 spans 14 amino acids. The DNA of the CDR3 is TGTGCCAGCAGCCCCCAGGGCTCTGGAAACACCATATATTTT. Encoded protein: CASSPQGSGNTIYF.

The chain carries TRBV6-5 and TRBJ2-1; 9 positions agree with TRBD2. V dropped 8 bases and J dropped 3; count of bases not matched to a gene: 5. Germline-derived CDR1 and CDR2 are MNHEY and SVGAGI. CDR3 length equals 14 residues. In DNA form, the CDR3 reads TGTGCCAGCTGGGAACTAGCGGGCTACAATGAGCAGTTCTTC. This codes for CASWELAGYNEQFF.

V gene TRBV5-4 combines with J gene TRBJ1-1; 7 nucleotides match TRBD1. CDR3 length: 15 residues. The junction had 6 bases not matched to a gene; V was cut back by 4 bases and J by 0 bases. Per the germline V gene, CDR1 is SGHNT and CDR2 is YYREEE (reference sequence). CDR3 in amino acids: CASSLIQGMNTEAFF. CDR3 bases: TGTGCCAGCAGCCTAATACAGGGGATGAACACTGAAGCTTTCTTT.

The chain combines TRBV6-6 with TRBJ2-3; 11 nucleotides align to TRBD2. The V and J ends lost 8 bases and 3 bases, in that order; junction bases with no gene match: 7. The germline V gene encodes CDR1 MNHNY and CDR2 SVGAGI (reference sequence). The CDR3 is 15 amino acids. The CDR3 protein is CASGTSGGGTDTQYF. The CDR3 DNA sequence: TGTGCCAGCGGAACTAGCGGGGGAGGAACAGATACGCAGTATTTT.

The J gene is TRBJ1-1, the V gene TRBV12-3 or TRBV12-4, with D possibly matching TRBD1 (6 bases). This CDR3 is 13 amino acids long. V lost 6 bases, J lost 4 bases, and 12 bases lay in between. CDR3 nucleotide sequence: TGTGCCAGCAGAATCAGGGGAGGCACTGAAGCTTTCTTT. Translation: CASRIRGGTEAFF.

CDR3 sequence (DNA): TGTGCCAGCAGCGTAACAGGGGAGGAACTCTATGGCTACACCTTC. It encodes CASSVTGEELYGYTF. V and J are TRBV9 and TRBJ1-2; 7 positions match TRBD1. CDR1 is SGDLS, CDR2 YYNGEE, per germline. The trim removed 1 base at V and 4 bases at J, leaving 7 bases unmatched. The CDR3 extends over 15 amino acids.